The present entry profiles one TCR beta chain with its context. The antigen is unknown. This sample was included in a study of a mutant IDH1 vaccine in newly diagnosed glioma. Study-level background: Eight vaccinations reached patients in weeks 1, 3, 5, 7, 11, 15, 19 and 23. Findings and limits, study-wide: It seemed that pseudoprogression was not linked to changes in the top peripheral T cell clonotypes.

Documented time point: week 5, during vaccination. Topical imiquimod accompanied each vaccine dose, which consisted of 300 ug of mutant IDH1 20-mer peptide. The donors' diagnosis was new WHO grade 3 or 4 astrocytoma that was IDH1-mutant and ATRX-lost. Sequencing was performed with immunoSEQ multiplex PCR; in TCRdb, only in-frame clones are kept and a portion is missing. The sample has tens of thousands of clones, 80% to 90% seen once. V lost 6 bases, J lost 2 bases, and 11 bases lay in between. This CDR3 comprises 15 residues. Germline V gene sequence: CDR1 KGHSH, CDR2 LQKENI. This chain joins TRBV18 and TRBJ2-6, with D perhaps TRBD2 (5 bases). The material sequenced was PBMCs, taken from a glioma patient whose treatment included an IDH1 peptide vaccine. The clonotype was recovered from a woman between 50 and 59 years old with glioma. Written as DNA, the CDR3 is TGTGCCAGCTCCACGGGGAACACTGGGGCCAACGTCCTGACTTTC. Its protein product is CASSTGNTGANVLTF.